The clone carrying this T cell receptor beta chain showed up just once. Sequencing used immunoSEQ multiplex PCR; TCRdb keeps in-frame clones, though not all of them. The table shows some 100,000 clones, with around 89% occurring only once. This record comes from a study of PD-L1 blockade in urothelial cancer. The wider study: Blood yielded a median of approximately 140,000 T cells per sample.

Time point described: pretreatment peripheral blood. Trimming cost V 6 bases and J 2 bases, with 10 bases left between them. Per germline, CDR1 SNHLY and CDR2 FYNNEI. The CDR3 length is 14 residues. The sequence was collected from a woman at least 80 years old with urothelial cancer. This specimen consisted of PBMCs, obtained around atezolizumab (anti-PD-L1) treatment. The rearrangement links TRBV2 to TRBJ2-2; D call uncertain. The CDR3 nucleotides read TGTGCCAGCAGGACGGGTCCCAACACCGGGGAGCTGTTTTTT. Protein sequence: CASRTGPNTGELFF.